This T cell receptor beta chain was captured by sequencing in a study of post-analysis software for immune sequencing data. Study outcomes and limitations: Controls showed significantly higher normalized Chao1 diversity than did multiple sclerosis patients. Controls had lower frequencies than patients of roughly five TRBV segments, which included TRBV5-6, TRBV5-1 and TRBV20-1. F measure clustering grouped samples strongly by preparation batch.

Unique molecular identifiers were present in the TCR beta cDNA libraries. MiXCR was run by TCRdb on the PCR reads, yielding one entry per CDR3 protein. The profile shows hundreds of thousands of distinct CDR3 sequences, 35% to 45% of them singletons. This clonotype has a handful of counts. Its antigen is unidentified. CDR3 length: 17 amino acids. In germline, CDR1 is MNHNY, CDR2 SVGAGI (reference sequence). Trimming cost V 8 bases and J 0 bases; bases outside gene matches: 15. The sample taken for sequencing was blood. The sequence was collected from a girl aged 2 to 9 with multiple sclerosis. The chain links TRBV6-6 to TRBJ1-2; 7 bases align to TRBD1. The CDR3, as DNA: TGTGCCAGCCACGCGCAAACCGGGACAGCTTCTAACTATGGCTACACCTTC. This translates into CASHAQTGTASNYGYTF.